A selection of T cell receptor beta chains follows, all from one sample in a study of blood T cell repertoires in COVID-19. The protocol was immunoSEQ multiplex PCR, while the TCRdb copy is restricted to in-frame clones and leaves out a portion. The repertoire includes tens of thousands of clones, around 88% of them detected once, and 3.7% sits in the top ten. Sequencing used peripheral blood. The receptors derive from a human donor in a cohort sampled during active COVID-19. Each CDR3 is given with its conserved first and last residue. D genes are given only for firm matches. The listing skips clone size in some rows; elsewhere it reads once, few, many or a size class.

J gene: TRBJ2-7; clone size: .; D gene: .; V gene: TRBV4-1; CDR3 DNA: TGCGCCAGCAGCCCTCCGAGCACCTACGAGCAGTACTTC; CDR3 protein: CASSPPSTYEQYF
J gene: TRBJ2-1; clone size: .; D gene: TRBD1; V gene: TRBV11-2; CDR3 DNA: TGTGCCAGCAGCTTAGGACAGGGAGACCTTGCGCAGTTCTTC; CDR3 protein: CASSLGQGDLAQFF
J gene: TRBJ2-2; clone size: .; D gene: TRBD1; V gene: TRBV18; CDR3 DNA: TGTGCCAGCTCACTTCATCAACCGGGACAGGGGGTGAACACCGGGGAGCTGTTTTTT; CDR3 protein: CASSLHQPGQGVNTGELFF
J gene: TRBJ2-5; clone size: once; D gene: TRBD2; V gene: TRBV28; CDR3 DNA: TGTGCCAGCATCCGGACTAGCGGTCAAGAGACCCAGTACTTC; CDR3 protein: CASIRTSGQETQYF
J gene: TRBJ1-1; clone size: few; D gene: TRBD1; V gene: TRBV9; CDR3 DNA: TGTGCCAGCAGCCCGAGTGGGACAGGGACCACTGAAGCTTTCTTT; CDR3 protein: CASSPSGTGTTEAFF
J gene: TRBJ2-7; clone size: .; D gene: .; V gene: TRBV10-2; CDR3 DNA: TGCGCCAGCAGTGGGGGGGGCATGTCCTACGAGCAGTACTTC; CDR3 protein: CASSGGGMSYEQYF
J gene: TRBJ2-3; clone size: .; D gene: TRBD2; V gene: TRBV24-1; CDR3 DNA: TGTGCCACCAGTGATTTTTCGGGGGGATACACAGATACGCAGTATTTT; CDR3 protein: CATSDFSGGYTDTQYF
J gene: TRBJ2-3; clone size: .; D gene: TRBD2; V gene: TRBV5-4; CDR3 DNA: TGTGCCAGCAGCCGTAGCGGGGGATCTAGCACAGATACGCAGTATTTT; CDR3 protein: CASSRSGGSSTDTQYF
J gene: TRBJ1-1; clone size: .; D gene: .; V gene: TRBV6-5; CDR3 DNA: TGTGCCAGCAGTTACGGGGCCCTTCCAACTGAAGCTTTCTTT; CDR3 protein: CASSYGALPTEAFF
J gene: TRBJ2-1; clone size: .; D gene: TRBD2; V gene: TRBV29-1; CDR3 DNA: TGCAGCGTTGAATGGGCTAGCGGGATCCCTGGTGAGCAGTTCTTC; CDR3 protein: CSVEWASGIPGEQFF
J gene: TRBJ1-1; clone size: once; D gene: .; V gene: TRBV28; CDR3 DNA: TGTGCCAGCAGTTGGCCGGGACACCAGAACACTGAAGCTTTCTTT; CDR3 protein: CASSWPGHQNTEAFF
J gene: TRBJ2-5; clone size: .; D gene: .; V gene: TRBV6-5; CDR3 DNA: TGTGCCAGCATGTTGGACTATCACCAAGAGACCCAGTACTTC; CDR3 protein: CASMLDYHQETQYF
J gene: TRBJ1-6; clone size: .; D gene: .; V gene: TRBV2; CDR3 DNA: TGTGCCAGCAGTATCGGGGTTTCACCCCTCCACTTT; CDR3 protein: CASSIGVSPLHF
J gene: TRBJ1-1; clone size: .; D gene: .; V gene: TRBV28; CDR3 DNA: TGTGCCAGCGCAACTAGAGGGGGGAGGGACACTGAAGCTTTCTTT; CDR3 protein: CASATRGGRDTEAFF
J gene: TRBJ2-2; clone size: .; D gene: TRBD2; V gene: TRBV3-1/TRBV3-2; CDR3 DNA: TGTGCCAGCAGCCAAGGATGGGGGGGTACGAACACCGGGGAGCTGTTTTTT; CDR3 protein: CASSQGWGGTNTGELFF
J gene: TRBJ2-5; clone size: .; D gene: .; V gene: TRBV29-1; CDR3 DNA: TGCAGCGTTGGGCGGGGGCGCCGAGAGACCCAGTACTTC; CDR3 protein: CSVGRGRRETQYF
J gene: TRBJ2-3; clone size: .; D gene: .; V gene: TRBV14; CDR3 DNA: TGTGCCAGCAGTGGAGGCGGGGTTACTACGCAGTATTTT; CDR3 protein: CASSGGGVTTQYF
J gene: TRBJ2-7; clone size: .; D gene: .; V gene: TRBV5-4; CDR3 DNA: TGTGCCAGCAGCTTGGGCGACAGGAGACTCTCCTACGAGCAGTACTTC; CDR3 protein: CASSLGDRRLSYEQYF
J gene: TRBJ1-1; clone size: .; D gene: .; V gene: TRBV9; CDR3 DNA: TGTGCCAGCAGCGTAAGCGGAGAGAACACTGAAGCTTTCTTT; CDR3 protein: CASSVSGENTEAFF
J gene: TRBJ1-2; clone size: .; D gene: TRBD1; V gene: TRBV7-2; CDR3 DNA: TGTGCCAGCAGCTTAGCAGTAGGGACAGAGATCTATGGCTACACCTTC; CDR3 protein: CASSLAVGTEIYGYTF
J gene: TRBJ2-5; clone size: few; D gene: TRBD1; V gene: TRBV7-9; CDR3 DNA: TGTGCCAGCAGCTCGAATACAGGGGGCGATTCGGAGACCCAGTACTTC; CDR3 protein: CASSSNTGGDSETQYF
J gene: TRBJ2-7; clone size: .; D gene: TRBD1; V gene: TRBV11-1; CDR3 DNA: TGTGCCAGCAGCGAAACTCGGGACAGGAGCTCCTACGAGCAGTACTTC; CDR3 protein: CASSETRDRSSYEQYF
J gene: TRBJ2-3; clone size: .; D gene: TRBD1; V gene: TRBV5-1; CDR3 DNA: TGCGCCAGCAGTGGACAGGGGATCACAGATACGCAGTATTTT; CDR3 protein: CASSGQGITDTQYF
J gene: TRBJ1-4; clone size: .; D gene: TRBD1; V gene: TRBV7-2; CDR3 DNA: TGTGCCAGCAGCTTAATGGGACAGAGCAATGAAAAACTGTTTTTT; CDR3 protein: CASSLMGQSNEKLFF
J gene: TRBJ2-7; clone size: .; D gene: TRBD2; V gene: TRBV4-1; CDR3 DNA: TGCGCCAGCAGCCAACTTACTAGCGGTAGCTCCTACGAGCAGTACTTC; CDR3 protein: CASSQLTSGSSYEQYF
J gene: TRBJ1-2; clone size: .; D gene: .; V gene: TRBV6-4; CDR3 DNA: TGTGCCAGCAGCGGAGTCACAGGGCCGGGAATATATGGCTACACCTTC; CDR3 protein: CASSGVTGPGIYGYTF
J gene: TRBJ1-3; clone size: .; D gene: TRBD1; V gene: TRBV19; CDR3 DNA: TGTGCCAGTAGTATAAGGGCAGGGGGTCGCTCTGGAAACACCATATATTTT; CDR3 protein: CASSIRAGGRSGNTIYF
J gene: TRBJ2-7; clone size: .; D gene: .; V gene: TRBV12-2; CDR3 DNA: TGTGCAAGTCGCTTACGGACAGGGGGTAGGACCGACTACGAGCAGTACTTC; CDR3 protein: CASRLRTGGRTDYEQYF
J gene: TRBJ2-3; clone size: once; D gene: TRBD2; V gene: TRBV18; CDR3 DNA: TGTGCCAGCTCACCAGCCCCTAAACTAGCGGGAGTAGCAGATACGCAGTATTTT; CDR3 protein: CASSPAPKLAGVADTQYF
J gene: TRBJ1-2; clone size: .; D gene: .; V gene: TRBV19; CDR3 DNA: TGTGCCAGTAGTAATCGAGGTCAGGGCTATGGCTACACCTTC; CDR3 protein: CASSNRGQGYGYTF
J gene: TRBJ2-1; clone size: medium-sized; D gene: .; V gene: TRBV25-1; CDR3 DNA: TGTGCCAGCAGTGAATTCGGGGTATCACACAATGAGCAGTTCTTC; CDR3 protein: CASSEFGVSHNEQFF